Sequencing of this T cell receptor beta chain was carried out in a study of T cell clonality in common variable immunodeficiency. The CDR3 loop spans 15 amino acids. V dropped 0 bases and J dropped 2; count of bases not matched to a gene: 4. The V gene's germline CDR1 is DFQATT and CDR2 SNEGSKA (reference sequence). A remark on this clone: Its antigen is undetermined. The observed sequence ends 3 residues before the CDR3 terminus, with the missing tail filled in from the germline J gene.

General study results and limits: Compared with controls, CVID subjects had fewer shared TCRbeta clones. Common variable immunodeficiency TCR beta sequences reportedly had fewer deletions and N-nucleotide insertions.

Reduced serum IgG, IgA and/or IgM plus specific antibody deficiency defined CVID. Heparinized whole blood, about 4.5 to 8.5 ml, came from each donor. Profiling relied on immunoSEQ multiplex PCR, and the TCRdb table lists in-frame clones only, not all of them. The sample yields some 14,000 clones, without any singletons. Sequenced sample: peripheral blood mononuclear cells. The sequence was collected from a human donor with common variable immunodeficiency. The chain joins TRBV20-1 to TRBJ2-7; 10 bases align to TRBD1. Partial CDR3 DNA: TGCAGTGCTAGAGACTGGGGACAGGGGACCTACGAG. This sequence encodes CSARDWGQGTYE. The entire CDR3 protein is CSARDWGQGTYEQYF.